A selection of T cell receptor beta chains follows, all from one sample in a study of shared clonotypes between healthy human individuals. TCRdb's table, derived via immunoSEQ multiplex PCR, lists solely in-frame clones and lacks some. This table has about 2 million clones, about 95% appearing once. The sequenced material came from naive CD8+ T cells sorted from blood. Receptor source: a young man in good health. CDR3s include the opening cysteine and the closing phenylalanine or tryptophan. D genes are given only for firm matches. Clone size is stated in some rows and not others, as once, few, many or a class when expanded.

v_call	j_call	cdr3_length	d_call	clone_size	cdr3_aa	cdr3_nt
TRBV9	TRBJ2-3	18	TRBD2	.	CASSPAPGLAGPTDTQYF	TGTGCCAGCAGCCCAGCCCCGGGACTAGCGGGACCCACAGATACGCAGTATTTT
TRBV28	TRBJ2-7	14	TRBD1	few	CASSATSAGTGSYF	TGTGCCAGCAGTGCGACTTCAGCCGGGACAGGGAGTTACTTC
TRBV29-1	TRBJ1-1	12	.	once	CSVEEVNTEAFF	TGCAGCGTTGAAGAGGTGAACACTGAAGCTTTCTTT
TRBV7-6	TRBJ2-7	14	TRBD2	.	CASSFSGGAYEQYF	TGTGCCAGCAGCTTCAGCGGGGGGGCCTACGAGCAGTACTTC
TRBV11-2	TRBJ1-3	15	.	.	CASSLGLGSGNTIYF	TGTGCCAGCAGCTTAGGTCTAGGATCTGGAAACACCATATATTTT
TRBV4-2	TRBJ2-3	17	.	.	CASSPLTGGGGADTQYF	TGTGCCAGCAGCCCCCTCACGGGTGGCGGGGGCGCAGATACGCAGTATTTT
TRBV14	TRBJ2-7	14	.	.	CASKGHGPYYEQYF	TGTGCCAGCAAGGGACACGGACCCTACTACGAGCAGTACTTC
TRBV27	TRBJ2-1	16	TRBD2	.	CASSFAPGLASNEQFF	TGTGCCAGCAGTTTCGCTCCGGGACTAGCGTCCAATGAGCAGTTCTTC
TRBV28	TRBJ1-2	11	.	.	CASSLGTEDTF	TGTGCCAGCAGTTTGGGGACGGAGGACACCTTC
TRBV7-2	TRBJ2-7	16	TRBD2	once	CASSDLTSGFSYEQYF	TGTGCCAGCAGCGATCTGACTAGCGGTTTCTCCTACGAGCAGTACTTC
TRBV11-2	TRBJ2-7	16	.	.	CASSLDRLGPLSEQYF	TGTGCCAGCAGCTTAGATCGCCTGGGACCGCTTTCCGAGCAGTACTTC
TRBV7-8	TRBJ2-1	14	TRBD2	.	CASSLLLAGPKQFF	TGTGCCAGCAGCCTGTTGCTAGCGGGACCTAAGCAGTTCTTC
TRBV28	TRBJ2-3	14	.	.	CATEPTGFTDTQYF	TGTGCCACCGAACCTACAGGGTTTACAGATACGCAGTATTTT
TRBV5-4	TRBJ2-7	12	.	.	CASSLVGGGQYF	TGTGCCAGCAGCTTGGTAGGGGGAGGGCAGTACTTC
TRBV7-9	TRBJ2-7	16	TRBD1	.	CASSAIPGQGSYEQYF	TGTGCCAGCAGCGCAATTCCGGGACAGGGATCCTACGAGCAGTACTTC
TRBV4-1	TRBJ2-3	17	TRBD2	.	CASSQVAYGLAADTQYF	TGCGCCAGCAGCCAAGTAGCCTATGGGCTAGCGGCAGATACGCAGTATTTT
TRBV6-5	TRBJ2-7	15	.	.	CASSYSTGGAYEQYF	TGTGCCAGCAGTTACTCGACCGGGGGTGCCTACGAGCAGTACTTC
TRBV5-4	TRBJ2-3	13	.	.	CASSLTLGDTQYF	TGTGCCAGCAGCTTGACCCTAGGGGATACGCAGTATTTT
TRBV6-5	TRBJ2-1	16	TRBD2	.	CASSYGPSGGAVEQFF	TGTGCCAGCAGTTATGGTCCTAGCGGGGGGGCAGTTGAGCAGTTCTTC
TRBV27	TRBJ2-1	13	TRBD2	.	CASKNGREYLEFF	TGTGCCAGCAAGAATGGGCGGGAGTATCTGGAGTTCTTC
TRBV5-1	TRBJ1-6	15	.	.	CASSFLNREGSPLHF	TGCGCCAGCAGCTTCCTGAACAGGGAAGGCTCACCCCTCCACTTT
TRBV6-6	TRBJ1-6	12	.	.	CASSYLNSPLHF	TGTGCCAGCAGTTACTTAAATTCACCCCTCCACTTT
TRBV10-1	TRBJ2-1	16	TRBD2	.	CASSESTGLAYNEQFF	TGCGCCAGCAGTGAGTCGACGGGACTAGCTTACAATGAGCAGTTCTTC
TRBV7-9	TRBJ1-2	13	TRBD1	.	CASSPRQGNGYTF	TGTGCCAGCAGCCCCAGACAGGGAAATGGCTACACCTTC
TRBV14	TRBJ2-7	15	TRBD2	once	CASSLPGLSPYEQYF	TGTGCCAGCAGCCTGCCGGGACTATCACCCTACGAGCAGTACTTC
TRBV4-3	TRBJ2-3	14	TRBD1	.	CASSPGQGSDTQYF	TGCGCCAGCAGCCCAGGACAGGGCTCAGATACGCAGTATTTT
TRBV28	TRBJ2-5	14	.	.	CASSPHNWEETQYF	TGTGCCAGCAGTCCTCACAACTGGGAAGAGACCCAGTACTTC
TRBV29-1	TRBJ2-7	13	TRBD2	.	CSVELAGSYEQYF	TGCAGCGTTGAACTAGCGGGATCATACGAGCAGTACTTC
TRBV5-6	TRBJ2-5	13	.	.	CASSLGQEETQYF	TGTGCCAGCAGCTTGGGTCAGGAAGAGACCCAGTACTTC
TRBV25-1	TRBJ2-1	17	TRBD2	.	CASRASGAGHSYNEQFF	TGTGCCAGCAGGGCCAGCGGGGCAGGTCATTCCTACAATGAGCAGTTCTTC
TRBV5-5	TRBJ1-1	12	.	.	CASSPAGGEAFF	TGTGCCAGCAGCCCTGCCGGGGGAGAAGCTTTCTTT
TRBV28	TRBJ2-3	12	.	.	CASSIPTDTQYF	TGTGCCAGCAGTATCCCCACAGATACGCAGTATTTT
TRBV28	TRBJ2-5	17	TRBD1	.	CASSPVRGQGAQETQYF	TGTGCCAGCAGTCCCGTCCGCGGACAGGGGGCCCAAGAGACCCAGTACTTC
TRBV19	TRBJ1-5	15	.	.	CATNLGSYSNQPQHF	TGTGCCACCAATCTGGGGAGTTATAGCAATCAGCCCCAGCATTTT
TRBV14	TRBJ2-1	15	.	.	CASSQGLGTVYEQFF	TGTGCCAGCAGCCAAGGCCTAGGCACTGTGTATGAGCAGTTCTTC
TRBV7-9	TRBJ2-7	14	.	.	CASSLGLVVYEQYF	TGTGCCAGCAGCTTAGGACTAGTGGTCTACGAGCAGTACTTC
TRBV6-5	TRBJ2-1	13	.	.	CASIDSSYNEQFF	TGTGCCAGCATTGACTCCTCCTACAATGAGCAGTTCTTC
TRBV29-1	TRBJ2-3	17	TRBD2	once	CSGWAEDSGRAELTQYF	TGCAGCGGGTGGGCCGAGGATAGCGGGAGGGCCGAACTTACGCAGTATTTT
TRBV7-6	TRBJ2-5	15	TRBD2	.	CASSLVGSGVETQYF	TGTGCCAGCAGCTTAGTGGGGAGCGGGGTGGAGACCCAGTACTTC
TRBV6-5	TRBJ1-2	14	.	.	CASSYSPGTYGYTF	TGTGCCAGCAGTTACTCTCCAGGAACTTATGGCTACACCTTC
TRBV9	TRBJ2-3	17	TRBD2	.	CASSVDTAAGGEDTQYF	TGTGCCAGCAGCGTAGACACAGCAGCGGGGGGAGAGGATACGCAGTATTTT
TRBV11-2	TRBJ2-3	16	.	.	CASLLGAIRSTDTQYF	TGTGCCAGCCTTCTGGGAGCGATTCGGAGCACAGATACGCAGTATTTT